This TCR beta chain was profiled in a study of cytomegalovirus exposure and HLA in healthy donors. Both 60 Vbeta primers and 13 Jbeta primers went into the PCR. The method was immunoSEQ multiplex PCR; TCRdb's version includes in-frame clones alone and lacks a portion of them. The sample lists 59,000 or so clones, 85% occurring once. Points on this clone: Its antigen remains unknown.

Study-level points and caveats: Further analysis, carried out later, found HLA-associated TCR beta chains more clonally expanded than equally common other chains.

The CDR3 loop spans 16 amino acids. Germline V gives CDR1 LNHNV, CDR2 YYDKDF (reference sequence). V was cut by 0 bases and J by 3 bases, with 15 bases left in between. The chain couples TRBV15 to TRBJ2-7; D perhaps matches TRBD1 (6 bases). Sequencing was performed on PBMCs. The TCR was taken from a female donor in good health and CMV-seronegative. The CDR3 DNA reads as TGTGCCACCAGCAGAGACTCAAGCCGGGACATCTACGAGCAGTACTTC. This gives the protein CATSRDSSRDIYEQYF.